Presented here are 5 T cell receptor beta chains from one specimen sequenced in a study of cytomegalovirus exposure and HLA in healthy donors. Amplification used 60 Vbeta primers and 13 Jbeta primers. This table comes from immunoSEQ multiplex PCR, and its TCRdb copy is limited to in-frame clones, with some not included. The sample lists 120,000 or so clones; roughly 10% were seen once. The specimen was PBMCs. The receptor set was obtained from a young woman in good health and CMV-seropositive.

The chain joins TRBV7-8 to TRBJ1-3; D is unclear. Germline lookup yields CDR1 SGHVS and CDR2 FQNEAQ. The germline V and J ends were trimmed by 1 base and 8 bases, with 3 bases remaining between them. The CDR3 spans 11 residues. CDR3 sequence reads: CASSLVDTIYF. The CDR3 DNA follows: TGTGCCAGCAGCTTAGTAGACACCATATATTTT.

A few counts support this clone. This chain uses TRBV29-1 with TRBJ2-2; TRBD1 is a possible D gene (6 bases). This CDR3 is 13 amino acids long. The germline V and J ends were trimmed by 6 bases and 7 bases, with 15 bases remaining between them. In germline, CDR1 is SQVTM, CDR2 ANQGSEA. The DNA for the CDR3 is TGCAGCGTAGTGCAATCCAGGGGCGGGGAGCTGTTTTTT. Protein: CSVVQSRGGELFF.

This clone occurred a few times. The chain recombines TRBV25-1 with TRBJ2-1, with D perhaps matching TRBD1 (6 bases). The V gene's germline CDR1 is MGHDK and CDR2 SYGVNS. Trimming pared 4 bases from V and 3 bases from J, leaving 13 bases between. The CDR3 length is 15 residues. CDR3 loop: CASSGGGGYYNEQFF. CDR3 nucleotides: TGTGCCAGCAGTGGAGGGGGTGGGTACTACAATGAGCAGTTCTTC.

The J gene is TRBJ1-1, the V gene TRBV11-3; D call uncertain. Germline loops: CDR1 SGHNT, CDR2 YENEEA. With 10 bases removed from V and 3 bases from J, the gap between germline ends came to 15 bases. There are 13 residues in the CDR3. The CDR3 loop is CATHGVDDTEAFF. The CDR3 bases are TGTGCCACCCACGGGGTAGACGACACTGAAGCTTTCTTT.

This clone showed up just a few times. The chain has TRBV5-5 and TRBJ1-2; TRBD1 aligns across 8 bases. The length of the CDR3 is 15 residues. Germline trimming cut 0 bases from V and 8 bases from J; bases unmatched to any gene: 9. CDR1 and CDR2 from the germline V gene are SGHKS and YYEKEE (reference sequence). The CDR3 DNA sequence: TGTGCCAGCAGCTTGGGTATTAAGGCAGGGGGCGGCTACACCTTC. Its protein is CASSLGIKAGGGYTF.